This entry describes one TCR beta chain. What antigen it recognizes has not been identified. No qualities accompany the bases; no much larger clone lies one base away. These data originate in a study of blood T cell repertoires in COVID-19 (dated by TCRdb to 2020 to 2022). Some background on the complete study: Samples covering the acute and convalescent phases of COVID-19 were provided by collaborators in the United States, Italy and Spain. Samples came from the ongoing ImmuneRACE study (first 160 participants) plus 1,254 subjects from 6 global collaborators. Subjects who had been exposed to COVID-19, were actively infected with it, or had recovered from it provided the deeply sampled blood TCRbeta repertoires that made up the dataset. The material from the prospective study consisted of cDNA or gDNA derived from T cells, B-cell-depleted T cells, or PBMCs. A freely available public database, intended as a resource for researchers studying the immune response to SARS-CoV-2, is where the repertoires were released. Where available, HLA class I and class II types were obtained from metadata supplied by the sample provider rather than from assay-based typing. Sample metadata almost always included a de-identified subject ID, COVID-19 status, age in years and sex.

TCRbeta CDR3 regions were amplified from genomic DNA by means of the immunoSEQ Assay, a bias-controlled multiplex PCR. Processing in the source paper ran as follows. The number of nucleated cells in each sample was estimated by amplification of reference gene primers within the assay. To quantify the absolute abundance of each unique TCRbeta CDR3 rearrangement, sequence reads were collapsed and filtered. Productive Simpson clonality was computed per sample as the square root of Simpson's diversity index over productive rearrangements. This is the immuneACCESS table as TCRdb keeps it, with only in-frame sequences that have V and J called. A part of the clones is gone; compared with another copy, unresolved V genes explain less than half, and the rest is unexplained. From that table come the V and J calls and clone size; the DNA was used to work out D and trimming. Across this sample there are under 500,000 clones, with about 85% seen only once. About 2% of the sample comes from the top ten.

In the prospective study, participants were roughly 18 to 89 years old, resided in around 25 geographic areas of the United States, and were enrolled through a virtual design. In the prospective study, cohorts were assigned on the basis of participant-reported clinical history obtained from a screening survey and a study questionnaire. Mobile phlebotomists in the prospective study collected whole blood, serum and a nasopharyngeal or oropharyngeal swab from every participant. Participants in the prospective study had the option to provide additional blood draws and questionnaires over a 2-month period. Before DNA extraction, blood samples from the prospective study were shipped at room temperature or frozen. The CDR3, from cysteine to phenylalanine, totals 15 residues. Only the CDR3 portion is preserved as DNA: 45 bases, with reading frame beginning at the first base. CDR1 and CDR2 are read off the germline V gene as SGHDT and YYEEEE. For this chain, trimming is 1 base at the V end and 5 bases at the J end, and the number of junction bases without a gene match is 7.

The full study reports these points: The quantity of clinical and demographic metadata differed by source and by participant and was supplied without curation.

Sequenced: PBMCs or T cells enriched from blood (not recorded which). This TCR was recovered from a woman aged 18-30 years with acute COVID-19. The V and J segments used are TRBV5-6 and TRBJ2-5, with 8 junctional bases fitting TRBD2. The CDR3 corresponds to CASSLFAGGRETQYF. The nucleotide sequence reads TGTGCCAGCAGCTTGTTCGCGGGGGGTAGGGAGACCCAGTACTTC.